This TCR beta chain was recorded in a study of cytomegalovirus exposure and HLA in healthy donors. Study-level results: Cytomegalovirus status was reportedly diagnosed by the classifier with high specificity and sensitivity. As immune exposure information, only CMV serostatus was available. A later analysis linked 15,000 to 20,000 TCR beta sequences to HLA alleles at 0.05 false discovery rate.

PCR used 60 Vbeta primers and 13 Jbeta primers. TCRdb keeps only in-frame clones here, not all; method: immunoSEQ multiplex PCR. The data hold approximately 180,000 clones, with 77% observed a single time. As concerns this clone: The antigen remains unidentified.

This CDR3 has 15 residues. Germline CDR1 reads LNHNV; CDR2 reads YYDKDF (reference sequence). Unmatched junction bases numbered 4, after V lost 3 bases and J lost 1 base. Material for sequencing was PBMCs. This sequence joins TRBV15 and TRBJ1-1; 8 nucleotides agree with TRBD1. The receptor was derived from a woman aged 55-75 years in good health and CMV-seropositive. The chain's CDR3 is CATSRDRAENTEAFF. CDR3 sequence (DNA): TGTGCCACCAGCAGGGACAGGGCAGAGAACACTGAAGCTTTCTTT.